These 28 T cell receptor beta chains share one sample of origin, sequenced in a study of CD8 T cells in ankylosing spondylitis. MiXCR, applied by TCRdb to the 5' RACE reads, yields one record per CDR3 protein. The sample records roughly 160,000 distinct CDR3 sequences, 9.5% to 13% being singletons. Input material: blood, either unsorted or a sorted T cell fraction (not recorded which). The origin of the receptors is a male donor with ankylosing spondylitis or in good health (not recorded which).

This clonotype was detected ten times or more. CDR3 DNA sequence: TGTGCCTCCTGGGATCTCCGCTACGAGCAGTACTTC. It codes for CASWDLRYEQYF. The chain is built from TRBV28 and TRBJ2-7; D unclear. V lost 11 bases to trimming and J lost 3 bases, with 14 bases between them. From germline, CDR1 is MDHEN and CDR2 SYDVKM. The CDR3 sequence is 12 residues long.

The gene calls are TRBV20-1 and TRBJ1-5, with a possible D match to TRBD1 (6 bases). In germline, CDR1 is DFQATT, CDR2 SNEGSKA (reference sequence). V lost 1 base and J 5 bases, leaving 18 bases between the germline ends. There are 16 residues in the CDR3. The CDR3 DNA reads TGCAGTGCTAGAGTTCTCCTCGGACAGTCCTATCAGCCCCAGCATTTT. Protein: CSARVLLGQSYQPQHF.

This clonotype has only a few counts. The V and J genes are TRBV7-9 and TRBJ2-7, with TRBD1 matching over 8 bases. This CDR3 spans 14 amino acids. With V trimmed by 6 bases and J by 5 bases, 9 bases remained unmatched. CDR1 is SEHNR, CDR2 FQNEAQ, per germline (reference sequence). CDR3 in amino acids: CASRPRQGTNEQYF. The CDR3 nucleotides are TGTGCCAGCAGGCCTCGACAGGGGACCAACGAGCAGTACTTC.

This clonotype was seen repeatedly, ten times or more. The V gene is TRBV28, the J gene TRBJ1-1; possibly TRBD1 for D (6 bases). This CDR3 has 15 residues. V dropped 1 base and J dropped 9 bases, with 18 bases sitting between them. In germline, CDR1 is MDHEN, CDR2 SYDVKM. The CDR3 here is CASSLSGTGREKAFF. CDR3 bases: TGTGCCAGCAGTTTATCCGGCACAGGGAGGGAAAAAGCTTTCTTT.

There are many counts of this clonotype. This chain links TRBV20-1 with TRBJ2-2; D possibly corresponds to TRBD2 (6 bases). V lost 1 base and J lost 2, with 23 bases in between. The germline gives CDR1 DFQATT, CDR2 SNEGSKA (reference sequence). This CDR3 contains 19 residues. The CDR3: CSARGLFSGGGINTGELFF. The CDR3, as DNA: TGCAGTGCTAGAGGACTCTTTTCTGGGGGAGGAATAAACACCGGGGAGCTGTTTTTT.

The genes are TRBV4-2 and TRBJ2-2; D is perhaps TRBD1 or TRBD2 (5 bases each). CDR1 and CDR2 (germline): LGHNA, YNFKEQ. This CDR3 is built from 16 residues. V was pared by 4 bases and J by 0 bases, with 12 bases between. The DNA of the CDR3 is TGTGCCAGCAGCCCGGGGCTAGTCTCGAACACCGGGGAGCTGTTTTTT. Translated, it gives CASSPGLVSNTGELFF.

This clonotype was picked up a small number of times. The chain couples TRBV11-1 to TRBJ2-1, with a possible D match to TRBD2 (6 bases). V lost 6 bases, J lost 2 bases, and 17 bases lay in between. The CDR3 is made up of 16 amino acids. Looked up from germline, CDR1 is SGHAT and CDR2 is FQDESV (reference sequence). The CDR3 spells CASRETGLTTYNEQFF. CDR3 in DNA: TGTGCCAGCAGAGAAACGGGACTCACCACCTACAATGAGCAGTTCTTC.

This clonotype occurred many times. The chain joins TRBV2 to TRBJ1-1, with 7 nucleotides matching TRBD1. With 6 bases clipped from V and 3 bases from J, the junction kept 4 bases outside the gene matches. Germline V gene lookup returns CDR1 SNHLY and CDR2 FYNNEI. This CDR3 is built from 13 residues. DNA of the CDR3: TGTGCCAGCAGCGAGGGGGCCTACACTGAAGCTTTCTTT. Translation gives CASSEGAYTEAFF.

This clonotype was seen at least ten times. This rearrangement joins TRBV12-3 or TRBV12-4 to TRBJ2-3; possible D gene TRBD1, 6 bases. This CDR3 spans 14 amino acids. Trimming took 3 bases from V and 1 from J, leaving 8 bases between them. CDR3: CASSFRTGTDTQYF. The CDR3 DNA reads as TGTGCCAGCAGTTTTCGGACAGGCACAGATACGCAGTATTTT.

Ten or more counts support this clonotype. This chain connects TRBV6-1 to TRBJ1-5, with TRBD1 as a possible D gene (5 bases). The V end was cut by 6 bases, the J end by 5 bases, with 17 bases between. The CDR3 extends over 15 amino acids. Germline V gene data show CDR1 as MNHNS and CDR2 as SASEGT. CDR3 nucleotides: TGTGCCAGCAGGGGACTCCGGGCCGCGGATCAGCCCCAGCATTTT. This encodes CASRGLRAADQPQHF.

In this sample, this clonotype turned up many times. This rearrangement joins TRBV20-1 to TRBJ2-1; D may be TRBD1 (6 bases). Per the germline V gene, CDR1 is DFQATT and CDR2 is SNEGSKA (reference sequence). The CDR3 covers 13 residues. Trimming removed 2 bases from V and 8 bases from J, with 13 bases in between. In DNA form, the CDR3 reads TGCAGTGCTAGAATTCAGGGGATCCATGAGCAGTTCTTC. The encoded protein is CSARIQGIHEQFF.

Ten or more counts support this clonotype. The chain is built from TRBV11-2 and TRBJ2-1; 14 bases agree with TRBD2. With V trimmed by 5 bases and J by 10 bases, 7 bases remained unmatched. The CDR3 has 15 amino acids. Germline CDR1 is SGHAT and CDR2 is FQNNGV. DNA for the CDR3: TGTGCCAGCAGCGGACTAGCGGGAGGACTTCGGGAGCAGTTCTTC. Translating it yields CASSGLAGGLREQFF.

The chain carries TRBV7-2 and TRBJ1-4; TRBD1 matches 8 bases. J was trimmed by 10 bases and V by 1 base; bases with no gene match: 5. Looked up from germline, CDR1 is SGHTA and CDR2 is FQGNSA. This CDR3 contains 14 residues. CDR3 sequence reads: CASSLGGQGVKLFF. The DNA for the CDR3 is TGTGCCAGCAGCTTAGGAGGACAGGGTGTAAAACTGTTTTTT.

This clonotype was seen many times. One junction end does not reproduce the germline sequence, and a read error may be involved. The V and J genes are TRBV12-3 or TRBV12-4 and TRBJ2-3, with D possibly being TRBD1 or TRBD2 (6 bases each). The length of the CDR3 is 14 residues. The CDR3 reads CASSLGGPTDTQYF. The CDR3 DNA reads TGTGCCAGCAGCTTAGGGGGGCCCACAGATACGCAGTATTTT.

The V and J genes are TRBV12-3 or TRBV12-4 and TRBJ2-3; 9 nucleotides line up with TRBD2. The CDR3 has 17 residues. V shed 6 bases and J 0 bases; nucleotides not matched to a gene: 10. The CDR3 DNA reads as TGTGCCAGCAGCAAGGGACTAGCAGCCGCTAGCACAGATACGCAGTATTTT. Amino acids: CASSKGLAAASTDTQYF.

The chain combines TRBV14 with TRBJ2-3; D possibly corresponds to TRBD2 (6 bases). Trimming cost V 0 bases and J 5 bases, with 12 bases left between them. Germline CDR1 reads SGHDN; CDR2 reads FVKESK. The CDR3 has 15 residues. CDR3 nucleotide sequence: TGTGCCAGCAGCCAAGAAGGAGGGTGGAGAGATACGCAGTATTTT. Translated, it gives CASSQEGGWRDTQYF.

This clonotype was found a few times. The chain combines TRBV6-2 or TRBV6-3 with TRBJ1-5; no reliable D call. CDR1 and CDR2 (germline): MNHEY, SVGEGT. Trimming left V 6 bases short and J 0 bases short, with 21 bases between. The CDR3 is made up of 18 amino acids. CDR3 sequence (DNA): TGTGCCAGCAGCCAACAGTGGAGGGATAGCTATAGCAATCAGCCCCAGCATTTT. As protein: CASSQQWRDSYSNQPQHF.

This clonotype has ten or more counts. The chain recombines TRBV12-3 or TRBV12-4 with TRBJ2-5; TRBD1 or TRBD2 may be the D gene (6 bases each). V lost 2 bases and J lost 0, with 13 bases in between. The CDR3 has 16 residues. CDR3 nucleotides: TGTGCCAGCAGTTTATACGGGGGCGAAAACCAAGAGACCCAGTACTTC. The encoded protein is CASSLYGGENQETQYF.

The J gene is TRBJ2-1, the V gene TRBV7-2; D is possibly TRBD2 (6 bases). The germline V gene encodes CDR1 SGHTA and CDR2 FQGNSA. The CDR3 is 15 residues long. V gave up 3 bases and J gave up 4 bases, with 13 bases separating them. The CDR3: CASSLEVAVYNEQFF. The CDR3 DNA is TGTGCCAGCAGCTTGGAAGTAGCGGTGTACAATGAGCAGTTCTTC.

This clonotype was found many times. The chain is built from TRBV2 and TRBJ2-5; possible D gene TRBD2, 5 bases. The CDR3 loop spans 15 amino acids. Looked up from germline, CDR1 is SNHLY and CDR2 is FYNNEI. V lost 3 bases to trimming and J lost 0 bases, with 11 bases between them. CDR3 DNA sequence: TGTGCCAGCAGTGATGTAGCGCGGTACCAAGAGACCCAGTACTTC. This sequence encodes CASSDVARYQETQYF.

This clonotype showed up many times. V gene TRBV27 combines with J gene TRBJ1-1; 7 nucleotides line up with TRBD1. Germline V gene sequence: CDR1 MNHEY, CDR2 SMNVEV (reference sequence). V trimming: 0 bases; J trimming: 10 bases; junction bases outside the gene matches: 5. CDR3 length: 13 residues. CDR3 DNA sequence: TGTGCCAGCAGTTTATCGAGGGCAGGGGGAGCTTTCTTT. Translation: CASSLSRAGGAFF.

This clonotype was recorded at least ten times. The J gene is TRBJ2-4, the V gene TRBV3-1; 7 nucleotides match TRBD1. Germline V CDR1 and CDR2: LGHDT, YNNKEL (reference sequence). This CDR3 has 15 amino acids. V trimming: 4 bases; J trimming: 2 bases; junction bases outside the gene matches: 5. The CDR3 loop is CASSLSRGPKNIQYF. CDR3 nucleotides: TGTGCCAGCAGCCTTTCGAGGGGGCCCAAAAACATTCAGTACTTC.

There are many counts of this clonotype. V is TRBV20-1 and J is TRBJ1-1; no clear D gene. Per the germline V gene, CDR1 is DFQATT and CDR2 is SNEGSKA (reference sequence). The CDR3 is made up of 14 amino acids. The V end was cut by 0 bases, the J end by 5 bases, with 13 bases between. The CDR3 here is CSARDLPSGTEAFF. The CDR3 DNA reads as TGCAGTGCTAGAGATCTCCCAAGCGGGACTGAAGCTTTCTTT.

This clonotype was detected only a few times. This chain joins TRBV7-9 and TRBJ2-7; the match to TRBD2 covers 7 bases. CDR1 SEHNR and CDR2 FQNEAQ come from the germline V gene (reference sequence). This CDR3 comprises 15 residues. V shed 1 base, J shed 1 base, and the junction held 4 bases outside the gene matches. CDR3 bases: TGTGCCAGCAGCTTAGGTCCTAGCGGATCCTACGAGCAGTACTTC. Protein sequence: CASSLGPSGSYEQYF. The variable domain in full, completed from reference TRBV7-9 and TRBJ2-7, reads DTGVSQNPRHKITKRGQNVTFRCDPISEHNRLYWYRQTLGQGPEFLTYFQNEAQLEKSRLLSDRFSAERPKGSFSTLEIQRTEQGDSAMYLCASSLGPSGSYEQYFGPGTRLTVT.

The chain uses TRBV15 and TRBJ2-2, with a weak D call TRBD2 (6 bases). CDR1 is LNHNV, CDR2 YYDKDF, per germline (reference sequence). The CDR3 spans 13 residues. Trimming shortened V by 5 bases and J by 9 bases, and 13 bases separated the two germline ends. The CDR3 spells CATSRERLRELFF. The CDR3 bases are TGTGCCACCAGCCGGGAGAGGCTACGGGAGCTGTTTTTT.

This clonotype has only a few counts. The rearrangement uses TRBV5-1 and TRBJ2-1; no definite D call. Germline V gives CDR1 SGHRS, CDR2 YFSETQ. Trimming left V 0 bases short and J 6 bases short, with 16 bases between. There are 16 residues in the CDR3. The CDR3 DNA sequence: TGCGCCAGCAGCTTGGCCGTGGGCCCGCATCCCAATGAGCAGTTCTTC. Translation: CASSLAVGPHPNEQFF.

Ten or more counts support this clonotype. The chain links TRBV20-1 to TRBJ2-7; TRBD1 matches 7 bases. V was clipped by 0 bases and J by 2 bases; unmatched bases: 4. CDR3 length: 14 amino acids. Germline V CDR1 and CDR2: DFQATT, SNEGSKA (reference sequence). The CDR3 region is CSARDRDSAYEQYF. CDR3 in DNA: TGCAGTGCTAGAGATAGGGACAGCGCCTACGAGCAGTACTTC.

In this sample, this clonotype turned up a few times. The V and J genes are TRBV7-9 and TRBJ1-6, with D maybe TRBD1 (6 bases). This CDR3 has 14 residues. Trimming cost V 5 bases and J 10 bases, with 15 bases left between them. CDR1 and CDR2 from the germline V gene are SEHNR and FQNEAQ (reference sequence). The DNA of the CDR3 is TGTGCCAGCAGCCCCACGGCAGGGGCCTCACCCCTCCACTTT. This codes for CASSPTAGASPLHF.